This T cell receptor (beta chain) was identified during a study of shared clonotypes between healthy human individuals. Study background: Donors had three CD4 naive, three CD4 memory, two CD8 naive and one CD8 memory plate apiece. Study observations and caveats: Rarefaction exposed incomplete sorted-subset sequencing despite large depth.

The CDR3 contains 15 residues. Trimming at V came to 2 bases and at J to 4 bases, leaving 6 bases not matched to a gene. Germline-derived CDR1 and CDR2 are SGHTS and YDEGEE. Researchers divided each subset's genomic DNA evenly across several immunoSEQ plates. Clones were sequenced by immunoSEQ multiplex PCR, and TCRdb holds only the in-frame ones, with some missing. The table has almost 700,000 clones, about 90% seen once; the top ten hold roughly 24%. Turning to this clone: The antigen is undetermined.

Naive CD8 cells lacked CD45RO, underwent positive selection for CCR7 and left out terminally differentiated effector memory CD45RA+ cells. Every one of the donors was a Caucasian adult that lived in Nashville, Tennessee. The sequence was obtained from a man younger than 40 in good health. V gene TRBV5-8 combines with J gene TRBJ1-5; 7 bases are shared with TRBD1. Sequenced material: naive CD8+ T cells sorted from blood. The CDR3 region has the DNA TGTGCCAGCAGCTTTGGATTACAGGGGAATCAGCCCCAGCATTTT. Protein sequence: CASSFGLQGNQPQHF.